This TCR beta chain emerged from a study of OX40 agonist ivuxolimab in advanced cancers. Looking at the study overall: Given to patients was ivuxolimab, an agonistic anti-OX40 (CD134) antibody. Dose-escalation patients' cancers were hepatocellular carcinoma, melanoma, renal cell or head and neck cancer. Study results and limitations: The mean number of expanded clones was higher in CD8+ T cells than in CD4+.

TCRdb's copy holds only in-frame clones and misses some; the assay was immunoSEQ multiplex PCR. The table records about 35,000 clones, around 80% of them present only once. The germline V and J ends were trimmed by 0 bases and 4 bases, with 6 bases remaining between them. The germline gives CDR1 MNHNS, CDR2 SASEGT. This CDR3 contains 14 residues. Turning to this clone: Its specificity is unknown.

Sequenced material: CD4+ or CD8+ T cells sorted from blood, taken in a trial of the OX40 agonist ivuxolimab. This receptor was taken from an adult with an advanced solid tumor such as melanoma, head and neck, liver or kidney cancer. This sequence joins TRBV6-1 and TRBJ2-2; D could derive from TRBD1 or TRBD2 (5 bases each). CDR3 coding DNA: TGTGCCAGCAGTGAAGCGGGACGCACCGGGGAGCTGTTTTTT. This sequence encodes CASSEAGRTGELFF.